This TCR beta chain was found in a study of blood T cell repertoires in COVID-19. Across the study: Sites across the United States, Italy and Spain contributed samples from acute and convalescent COVID-19.

Data came from immunoSEQ multiplex PCR; TCRdb stores just in-frame clones and leaves some out. The sample carries 95,000 to 150,000 clones, 85% to 90% recorded once. With 8 bases clipped from V and 4 bases from J, the junction kept 7 bases outside the gene matches. This CDR3 has 13 amino acids. Germline CDR1 and CDR2: LNHDA and SQIVND (reference sequence). The clonotype originates from a man aged 50-59 years with acute or convalescent COVID-19. V and J are TRBV19 and TRBJ2-7; 8 bases are a match to TRBD2. Sequencing was carried out using peripheral blood. The CDR3, as DNA: TGTGCCAGTGGGAGTTTAGCGGGGTACGAGCAGTACTTC. Translated: CASGSLAGYEQYF.